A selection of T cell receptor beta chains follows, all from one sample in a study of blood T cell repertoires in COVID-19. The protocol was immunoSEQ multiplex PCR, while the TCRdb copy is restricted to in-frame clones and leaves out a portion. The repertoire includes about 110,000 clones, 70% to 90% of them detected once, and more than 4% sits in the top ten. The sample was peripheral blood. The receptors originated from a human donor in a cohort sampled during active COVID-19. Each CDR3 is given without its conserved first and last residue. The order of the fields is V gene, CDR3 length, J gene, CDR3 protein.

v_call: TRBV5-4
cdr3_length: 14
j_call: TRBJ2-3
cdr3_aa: ASSLWDRGGADTQY

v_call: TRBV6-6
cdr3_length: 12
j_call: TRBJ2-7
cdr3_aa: AVTPGQSSYEQY

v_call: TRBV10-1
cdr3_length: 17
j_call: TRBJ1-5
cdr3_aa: ASRQYLELNLMGNQPQH

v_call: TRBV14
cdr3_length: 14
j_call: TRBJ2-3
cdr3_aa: ASSGGDLAGTDTQY

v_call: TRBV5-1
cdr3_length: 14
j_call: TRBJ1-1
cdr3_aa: ASSSGQGVTNTEAF

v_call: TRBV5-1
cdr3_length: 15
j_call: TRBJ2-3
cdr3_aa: ASSLASSSGSTDTQY

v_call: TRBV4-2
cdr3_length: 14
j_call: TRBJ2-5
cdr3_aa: ASSYSLTGRQETQY

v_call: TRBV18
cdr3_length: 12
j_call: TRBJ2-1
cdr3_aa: ASSPASSYNEQF

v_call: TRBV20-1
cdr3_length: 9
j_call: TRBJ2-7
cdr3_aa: SAASSYEQY

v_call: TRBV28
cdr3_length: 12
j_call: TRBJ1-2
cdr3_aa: ASSLSQGNYGYT

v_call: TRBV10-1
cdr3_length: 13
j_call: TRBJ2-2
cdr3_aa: ASSERRANTGELF

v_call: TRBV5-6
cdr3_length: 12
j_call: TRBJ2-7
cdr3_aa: ASSLVGGVYEQY

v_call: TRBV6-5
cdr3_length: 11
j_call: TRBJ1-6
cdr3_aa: ASRSAGGRSLH

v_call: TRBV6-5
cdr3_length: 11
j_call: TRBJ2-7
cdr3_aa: ASSPSGNYEQY

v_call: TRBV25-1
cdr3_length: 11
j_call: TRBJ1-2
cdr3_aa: ASSRETNYGYT

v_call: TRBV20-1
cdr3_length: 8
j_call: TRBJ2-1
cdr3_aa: SVSGNEQF

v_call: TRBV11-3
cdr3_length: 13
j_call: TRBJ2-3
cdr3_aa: ASSPSGGGTDTQY

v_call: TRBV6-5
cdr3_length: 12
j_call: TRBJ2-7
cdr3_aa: ASSLFQGVREQY

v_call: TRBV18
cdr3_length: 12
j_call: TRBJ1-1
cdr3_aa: ASSKIDRDSEAF

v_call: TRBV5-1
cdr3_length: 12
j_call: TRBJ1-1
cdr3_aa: ASSLGTQNTEAF

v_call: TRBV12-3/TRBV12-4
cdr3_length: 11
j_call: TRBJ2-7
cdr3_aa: ASTKGVASEQY

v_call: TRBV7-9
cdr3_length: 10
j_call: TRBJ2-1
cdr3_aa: ASSLVGNEQF

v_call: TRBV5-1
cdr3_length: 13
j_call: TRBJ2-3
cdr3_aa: ASSLEGGTTDTQY

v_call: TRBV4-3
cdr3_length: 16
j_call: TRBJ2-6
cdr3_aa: ASRPDLLQGRRANVLT

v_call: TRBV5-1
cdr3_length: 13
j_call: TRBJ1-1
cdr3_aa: ASSLGSGGYTEAF